These 30 T cell receptor beta chains originate from one sample sequenced in a study of PD-1 blockade in classical Hodgkin lymphoma. As for time point: cycle 4 day 1 (C4D1), after more than five weeks of nivolumab. All patients experienced relapse after autologous stem cell transplantation, and brentuximab vedotin exposure was variable. TCRdb keeps only in-frame clones here, not all; method: immunoSEQ multiplex PCR. The sample holds about 19,000 clones; around three quarters are singletons and the top ten take 20%. The sample was peripheral blood mononuclear cells (PBMCs), taken before the fourth cycle of nivolumab. The receptors shown here come from a human donor with classical Hodgkin lymphoma.

This rearrangement joins TRBV30 to TRBJ2-1; TRBD1 matches at 8 bases. The CDR3 is 13 amino acids. Germline V gives CDR1 GTSNPN, CDR2 SVGIG (reference sequence). Trimming took 0 bases from V and 12 from J; bases not matched to a gene: 7. CDR3 in amino acids: CAWSVLIGQGQFF. CDR3 in DNA: TGTGCCTGGAGTGTACTGATCGGACAGGGGCAGTTCTTC. Full variable domain (missing parts from reference TRBV30 and TRBJ2-1): SQTIHQWPATLVQPVGSPLSLECTVEGTSNPNLYWYRQAAGRGLQLLFYSVGIGQISSEVPQNLSASRPQDRQFILSSKKLLLSDSGFYLCAWSVLIGQGQFFGPGTRLTVL.

V is TRBV5-1 and J is TRBJ2-3, with 14 nucleotides matching TRBD2. This CDR3 region has 18 residues. Per germline, CDR1 SGHRS and CDR2 YFSETQ. The J segment lost 4 bases and the V segment lost 5 bases, leaving 12 bases of the junction unmatched. The CDR3 DNA follows: TGCGCCAGCAGGACCGGGACTAGCGGGAGTTGGATACCAGATACGCAGTATTTT. This codes for CASRTGTSGSWIPDTQYF.

This clone was observed once. The V and J genes are TRBV27 and TRBJ2-3; 8 positions match TRBD1. Germline loops: CDR1 MNHEY, CDR2 SMNVEV (reference sequence). V trimming: 6 bases; J trimming: 3 bases; junction bases outside the gene matches: 11. The CDR3 loop spans 16 amino acids. The CDR3 DNA follows: TGTGCCAGCAGGATGGACAGGGTCGGAGGAACAGATACGCAGTATTTT. Amino acid sequence: CASRMDRVGGTDTQYF.

The chain uses TRBV6-5 and TRBJ2-1; D is undetermined. The CDR3 has 15 amino acids. V lost 0 bases and J lost 4, with 10 bases in between. The germline gives CDR1 MNHEY, CDR2 SVGAGI. The CDR3 region has the DNA TGTGCCAGCAGTTACTCGGAAAGTCCTTACAATGAGCAGTTCTTC. It specifies CASSYSESPYNEQFF.

This rearrangement joins TRBV28 to TRBJ2-7, with D hard to call. Between the trimmed V and J ends, which lost 3 bases and 3 bases, there was a span of 12 bases. The CDR3 has 14 residues. Germline V gene data show CDR1 as MDHEN and CDR2 as SYDVKM. This CDR3 is CASSFSSPGYEQYF. The CDR3 region has the DNA TGTGCCAGCAGTTTCTCCTCCCCTGGCTACGAGCAGTACTTC.

The rearrangement uses TRBV5-6 and TRBJ2-1; 8 nucleotides align to TRBD1. Germline V gene sequence: CDR1 SGHDT, CDR2 YYEEEE. Trimming removed 2 bases from V and 7 bases from J; junction bases left unmatched: 14. CDR3 length: 17 residues. The CDR3 nucleotides are TGTGCCAGCAGCTTCGGACAGGGTAGGCTCCTGGGGAATGAGCAGTTCTTC. Amino acid sequence: CASSFGQGRLLGNEQFF.

On this clone: A junction boundary mismatches the germline segment, possibly from a read error. V is TRBV2 and J is TRBJ2-7; 7 bases agree with TRBD2. The length of the CDR3 is 12 residues. CDR1 is SNHLY, CDR2 FYNNEI, per germline. The CDR3 loop is CASTELAWEQYF. CDR3 DNA sequence: TGTGCCAGCACTGAACTAGCGTGGGAGCAGTACTTC.

This clone has a handful of counts. The rearrangement uses TRBV19 and TRBJ1-2; no clear D. Germline CDR1 LNHDA, CDR2 SQIVND (reference sequence). Trimming pared 6 bases from V and 4 bases from J, leaving 12 bases between. The CDR3 covers 13 residues. The CDR3 spells CASRDGSFYGYTF. DNA of the CDR3: TGTGCCAGTAGGGACGGATCCTTCTATGGCTACACCTTC.

This clone appeared a few times. The chain uses TRBV19 and TRBJ1-1; D gene ambiguous. Germline loops: CDR1 LNHDA, CDR2 SQIVND (reference sequence). The ends were cut back, 2 bases at V and 3 bases at J, with 10 bases in the middle. This CDR3 spans 14 amino acids. The DNA of the CDR3 is TGTGCCAGTAGTATATTAGGTGGGGACACTGAAGCTTTCTTT. Its protein is CASSILGGDTEAFF.

This chain connects TRBV6-6 to TRBJ2-7; no reliable D call. Germline lookup yields CDR1 MNHNY and CDR2 SVGAGI (reference sequence). The V end lost 2 bases, the J end lost 3 bases, and 5 bases lay between the germline ends. The CDR3 loop spans 12 amino acids. The DNA for the CDR3 is TGTGCCAGCAGTTACCCTTTCTACGAGCAGTACTTC. Encoded protein: CASSYPFYEQYF.

The chain uses TRBV2 and TRBJ2-1, with 10 bases lining up with TRBD2. The CDR3 contains 20 residues. The germline gives CDR1 SNHLY, CDR2 FYNNEI. The trim removed 2 bases at V and 1 base at J, leaving 14 bases unmatched. In nucleotides, the CDR3 is TGTGCCAGCAGTGAAATTTACTGGGGCTCTAGCGGGGGATCCTACAATGAGCAGTTCTTC. As protein: CASSEIYWGSSGGSYNEQFF.

This chain links TRBV6-5 with TRBJ2-3; no reliable D call. Trimming took off 2 bases at V and 4 bases at J, with 7 bases between the two ends. This CDR3 comprises 13 residues. Germline lookup yields CDR1 MNHEY and CDR2 SVGAGI. The CDR3 sequence is CASSYLGADTQYF. The DNA of the CDR3 is TGTGCCAGCAGTTACCTCGGCGCAGATACGCAGTATTTT.

V usage is TRBV6-5 and J usage is TRBJ1-3; 7 bases line up with TRBD1. Losses at the gene ends were 6 bases for V and 1 base for J; bases not matched to a gene: 6. Germline CDR1 reads MNHEY; CDR2 reads SVGAGI. The length of the CDR3 is 15 residues. The CDR3 bases are TGTGCCAGCAGCGCGACAGGGCAATCTGGAAACACCATATATTTT. Translation: CASSATGQSGNTIYF.

This chain uses TRBV7-2 with TRBJ2-2; 10 nucleotides match TRBD2. Germline V gene sequence: CDR1 SGHTA, CDR2 FQGNSA. The length of the CDR3 is 16 residues. J gave up 1 base and V 4 bases, and 3 bases lay outside the gene matches. The CDR3 DNA follows: TGTGCCAGCAGCTCCCGACTAGCGGGGAACACCGGGGAGCTGTTTTTT. Translated, it gives CASSSRLAGNTGELFF. The full variable domain, completed using reference TRBV7-2 and TRBJ2-2, is GAGVSQSPSNKVTEKGKDVELRCDPISGHTALYWYRQSLGQGLEFLIYFQGNSAPDKSGLPSDRFSAERTGGSVSTLTIQRTQQEDSAVYLCASSSRLAGNTGELFFGEGSRLTVL.

The gene calls are TRBV29-1 and TRBJ2-3; 9 nucleotides line up with TRBD2. From germline, CDR1 is SQVTM and CDR2 ANQGSEA. The CDR3 spans 16 residues. With V trimmed by 4 bases and J by 0 bases, 8 bases remained unmatched. The CDR3 loop reads CSVAPLAGLSTDTQYF. The DNA of the CDR3 is TGCAGCGTTGCACCTCTAGCGGGATTGAGCACAGATACGCAGTATTTT.

This chain links TRBV10-1 with TRBJ2-2, with D possibly TRBD1 on 6 matching bases. With 5 bases removed from V and 2 bases from J, the gap between germline ends came to 12 bases. The CDR3 totals 15 residues. Germline lookup yields CDR1 WNHNN and CDR2 SYGVQD (reference sequence). Written as DNA, the CDR3 is TGCGCCAGCAGTTGGGAACAGGGTAACACCGGGGAGCTGTTTTTT. Translated: CASSWEQGNTGELFF.

This clone was detected a few times. The sample holds other DNA sequences that translate to the same CDR3. The rearrangement uses TRBV7-2 and TRBJ1-5, with D perhaps matching TRBD1 (5 bases). Trimming shortened V by 0 bases and J by 0 bases, and 6 bases separated the two germline ends. This CDR3 contains 15 residues. Germline V gives CDR1 SGHTA, CDR2 FQGNSA. This CDR3 is CASSLAGVSNQPQHF. The CDR3 region has the DNA TGTGCCAGCAGCTTAGCGGGGGTTAGCAATCAGCCCCAGCATTTT.

This clone was seen a single time. The junction shows a germline mismatch at one end, possibly a read error. The CDR3 here is CASSVAGQGLYGYTF. The DNA of the CDR3 is TGTGCCAGCAGCGTAGCCGGACAGGGCTTGTACGGCTACACCTTC. The V and J genes are TRBV7-9 and TRBJ1-2; the match to TRBD1 covers 8 bases. The CDR3 has 15 residues. Germline lookup yields CDR1 SEHNR and CDR2 FQNEAQ (reference sequence).

The gene calls are TRBV30 and TRBJ2-7; 7 nucleotides align to TRBD2. The V gene's germline CDR1 is GTSNPN and CDR2 SVGIG (reference sequence). Trimming at V came to 0 bases and at J to 3 bases, leaving 8 bases not matched to a gene. This CDR3 has 15 residues. The chain's CDR3 is CAWSVLGGSDYEQYF. The CDR3 nucleotides are TGTGCCTGGAGTGTATTGGGGGGGTCGGACTACGAGCAGTACTTC.

The chain recombines TRBV14 with TRBJ2-7, with D perhaps TRBD1 or TRBD2 (6 bases each). Germline CDR1 is SGHDN and CDR2 is FVKESK. Trimming cost V 4 bases and J 4 bases, with 23 bases left between them. The CDR3 length is 17 residues. In DNA, the CDR3 is TGTGCCAGCAGCCCAAACGGACCGGGGGCCCACAATTACGAGCAGTACTTC. Translation gives CASSPNGPGAHNYEQYF.

This clone showed up just once. An end of the junction differs from the germline gene, which may be a read error. This chain links TRBV7-7 with TRBJ2-1; D is ambiguous. The CDR3 extends over 14 amino acids. Germline V CDR1 and CDR2: SSHAT, FNYEAQ (reference sequence). CDR3 protein: CASSLVARDNEQFF. As DNA, the CDR3 is TGTGCTAGCAGCTTAGTCGCAAGAGACAATGAGCAGTTCTTC.

The rearrangement links TRBV6-5 to TRBJ1-6, with unresolved D. This CDR3 has 15 residues. The germline gives CDR1 MNHEY, CDR2 SVGAGI. Trimming took off 5 bases at V and 0 bases at J, with 8 bases between the two ends. The CDR3 here is CASSTIRSYNSPLHF. The DNA for the CDR3 is TGTGCCAGCAGTACCATCCGCTCCTATAATTCACCCCTCCACTTT.

This clone occurred a few times. This rearrangement joins TRBV19 to TRBJ1-1; possibly TRBD1 for D (5 bases). There are 14 residues in the CDR3. The V gene lost 5 bases and the J gene lost 5 bases, with 15 bases spanning the gap. Per germline, CDR1 LNHDA and CDR2 SQIVND (reference sequence). The CDR3, as DNA: TGTGCCAGTAGTCTCTTGGGGGTGGGGACTGAAGCTTTCTTT. Encoded protein: CASSLLGVGTEAFF.

J is TRBJ2-3 and V is TRBV5-4, with D possibly TRBD1 on 6 matching bases. The CDR3 runs to 14 residues. Trimming removed 4 bases from V and 3 bases from J, with 12 bases in between. Germline assignment: CDR1 SGHNT and CDR2 YYREEE (reference sequence). The CDR3 sequence is CASSPRTGTDTQYF. The CDR3 DNA reads as TGTGCCAGCAGCCCACGAACAGGGACAGATACGCAGTATTTT.

This clone was seen once. The gene calls are TRBV11-2 and TRBJ2-7, with unresolved D. The CDR3 contains 12 residues. V dropped 8 bases and J dropped 0 bases, with 8 bases sitting between them. Looked up from germline, CDR1 is SGHAT and CDR2 is FQNNGV. CDR3 sequence (DNA): TGTGCCAGCGGCTCCCTCTCCTACGAGCAGTACTTC. This encodes CASGSLSYEQYF.

This clone was picked up a small number of times. The V and J genes are TRBV27 and TRBJ1-2, with D unresolved. CDR3 length: 14 residues. Trimming left V 7 bases short and J 3 bases short, with 15 bases between. Germline loops: CDR1 MNHEY, CDR2 SMNVEV (reference sequence). Here the CDR3 DNA reads TGTGCCAGCACTCACTACGGACGGGACTATGGCTACACCTTC. Translated: CASTHYGRDYGYTF.

The chain is built from TRBV5-1 and TRBJ1-1, with 8 nucleotides matching TRBD1. The CDR3 loop spans 15 amino acids. Germline values: CDR1 SGHRS, CDR2 YFSETQ. Unmatched junction bases numbered 7, after V lost 6 bases and J lost 0 bases. The CDR3 nucleotides read TGCGCCAGCAACAGGGGGTATGGGATGAACACTGAAGCTTTCTTT. Translation: CASNRGYGMNTEAFF. Looking up the rest from reference TRBV5-1 and TRBJ1-1 gives the full variable domain: KAGVTQTPRYLIKTRGQQVTLSCSPISGHRSVSWYQQTPGQGLQFLFEYFSETQRNKGNFPGRFSGRQFSNSRSEMNVSTLELGDSALYLCASNRGYGMNTEAFFGQGTRLTVV.

V and J are TRBV10-3 and TRBJ1-1; tentative D call: TRBD1 (5 bases). The CDR3 has 15 amino acids. CDR1 ENHRY and CDR2 SYGVKD come from the germline V gene. Trimming removed 6 bases at V and 0 bases at J, with 14 bases between. The CDR3 DNA follows: TGTGCCATCAGGTCGAGTGCAGGGATGAACACTGAAGCTTTCTTT. Amino acids: CAIRSSAGMNTEAFF.

Concerning this clone: Additional DNA sequences in this sample encode the identical CDR3. The rearrangement uses TRBV10-3 and TRBJ2-7; D ambiguous. The CDR3 extends over 15 amino acids. Between the trimmed V and J ends, which lost 1 base and 1 base, there was a span of 11 bases. Germline V gives CDR1 ENHRY, CDR2 SYGVKD. CDR3 residues: CAISELGTESYEQYF. CDR3 sequence (DNA): TGTGCCATCAGTGAGTTGGGCACAGAGTCCTACGAGCAGTACTTC.

J is TRBJ2-7 and V is TRBV27; D tentatively fits TRBD1 or TRBD2 (7 bases each). This CDR3 contains 16 residues. Trimming took off 7 bases at V and 3 bases at J, with 22 bases between the two ends. Germline CDR1 reads MNHEY; CDR2 reads SMNVEV (reference sequence). The CDR3 DNA reads as TGTGCCAGCACCCGGAGCGGGACAGTCCCGAGCTACGAGCAGTACTTC. It is translated as CASTRSGTVPSYEQYF.